The T cell receptor beta chain described here comes from a study of shared clonotypes between healthy human individuals. Findings and limits, study-wide: In a few donors, around 4.5% of naive CD4 clonotypes appeared in common. Shared clonotypes across all four donors exceeded non-shared ones in generation probability.

Naive-designated CD8 cells lacked CD45RO, were positively enriched for CCR7, and omitted terminally differentiated effector memory CD45RA+ cells. Caucasian adults living in Nashville, Tennessee, provided all samples. Generated by immunoSEQ multiplex PCR, the TCRdb table keeps only in-frame clones and is missing some. The sample lists 2 million to 2.5 million clones, about 94% occurring once. On this clone: Its antigen is unknown.

The sequence derives from a man younger than 30 in good health. The sequenced material came from naive CD8+ T cells sorted from blood.

The CDR3, as DNA: TGCGCCAGCAGCCAACAAGCCCGGACAGGGGTTTGGTATGGCTACACCTTC. Translated, it gives CASSQQARTGVWYGYTF. The rearrangement joins TRBV4-1 to TRBJ1-2, with 9 nucleotides matching TRBD1. This CDR3 has 17 amino acids. V gave up 2 bases and J gave up 5 bases; unmatched junction bases: 12. Per germline, CDR1 MGHRA and CDR2 YSYEKL.